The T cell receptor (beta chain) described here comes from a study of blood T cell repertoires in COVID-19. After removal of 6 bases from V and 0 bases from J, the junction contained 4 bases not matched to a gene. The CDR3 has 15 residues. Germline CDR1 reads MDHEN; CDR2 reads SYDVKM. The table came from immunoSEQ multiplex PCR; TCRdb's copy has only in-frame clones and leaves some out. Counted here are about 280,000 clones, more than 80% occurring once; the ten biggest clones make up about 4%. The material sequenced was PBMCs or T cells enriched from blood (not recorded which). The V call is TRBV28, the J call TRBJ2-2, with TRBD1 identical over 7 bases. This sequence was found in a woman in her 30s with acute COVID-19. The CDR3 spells CASRSGGANTGELFF. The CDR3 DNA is TGTGCCAGCAGATCAGGGGGAGCGAACACCGGGGAGCTGTTTTTT.